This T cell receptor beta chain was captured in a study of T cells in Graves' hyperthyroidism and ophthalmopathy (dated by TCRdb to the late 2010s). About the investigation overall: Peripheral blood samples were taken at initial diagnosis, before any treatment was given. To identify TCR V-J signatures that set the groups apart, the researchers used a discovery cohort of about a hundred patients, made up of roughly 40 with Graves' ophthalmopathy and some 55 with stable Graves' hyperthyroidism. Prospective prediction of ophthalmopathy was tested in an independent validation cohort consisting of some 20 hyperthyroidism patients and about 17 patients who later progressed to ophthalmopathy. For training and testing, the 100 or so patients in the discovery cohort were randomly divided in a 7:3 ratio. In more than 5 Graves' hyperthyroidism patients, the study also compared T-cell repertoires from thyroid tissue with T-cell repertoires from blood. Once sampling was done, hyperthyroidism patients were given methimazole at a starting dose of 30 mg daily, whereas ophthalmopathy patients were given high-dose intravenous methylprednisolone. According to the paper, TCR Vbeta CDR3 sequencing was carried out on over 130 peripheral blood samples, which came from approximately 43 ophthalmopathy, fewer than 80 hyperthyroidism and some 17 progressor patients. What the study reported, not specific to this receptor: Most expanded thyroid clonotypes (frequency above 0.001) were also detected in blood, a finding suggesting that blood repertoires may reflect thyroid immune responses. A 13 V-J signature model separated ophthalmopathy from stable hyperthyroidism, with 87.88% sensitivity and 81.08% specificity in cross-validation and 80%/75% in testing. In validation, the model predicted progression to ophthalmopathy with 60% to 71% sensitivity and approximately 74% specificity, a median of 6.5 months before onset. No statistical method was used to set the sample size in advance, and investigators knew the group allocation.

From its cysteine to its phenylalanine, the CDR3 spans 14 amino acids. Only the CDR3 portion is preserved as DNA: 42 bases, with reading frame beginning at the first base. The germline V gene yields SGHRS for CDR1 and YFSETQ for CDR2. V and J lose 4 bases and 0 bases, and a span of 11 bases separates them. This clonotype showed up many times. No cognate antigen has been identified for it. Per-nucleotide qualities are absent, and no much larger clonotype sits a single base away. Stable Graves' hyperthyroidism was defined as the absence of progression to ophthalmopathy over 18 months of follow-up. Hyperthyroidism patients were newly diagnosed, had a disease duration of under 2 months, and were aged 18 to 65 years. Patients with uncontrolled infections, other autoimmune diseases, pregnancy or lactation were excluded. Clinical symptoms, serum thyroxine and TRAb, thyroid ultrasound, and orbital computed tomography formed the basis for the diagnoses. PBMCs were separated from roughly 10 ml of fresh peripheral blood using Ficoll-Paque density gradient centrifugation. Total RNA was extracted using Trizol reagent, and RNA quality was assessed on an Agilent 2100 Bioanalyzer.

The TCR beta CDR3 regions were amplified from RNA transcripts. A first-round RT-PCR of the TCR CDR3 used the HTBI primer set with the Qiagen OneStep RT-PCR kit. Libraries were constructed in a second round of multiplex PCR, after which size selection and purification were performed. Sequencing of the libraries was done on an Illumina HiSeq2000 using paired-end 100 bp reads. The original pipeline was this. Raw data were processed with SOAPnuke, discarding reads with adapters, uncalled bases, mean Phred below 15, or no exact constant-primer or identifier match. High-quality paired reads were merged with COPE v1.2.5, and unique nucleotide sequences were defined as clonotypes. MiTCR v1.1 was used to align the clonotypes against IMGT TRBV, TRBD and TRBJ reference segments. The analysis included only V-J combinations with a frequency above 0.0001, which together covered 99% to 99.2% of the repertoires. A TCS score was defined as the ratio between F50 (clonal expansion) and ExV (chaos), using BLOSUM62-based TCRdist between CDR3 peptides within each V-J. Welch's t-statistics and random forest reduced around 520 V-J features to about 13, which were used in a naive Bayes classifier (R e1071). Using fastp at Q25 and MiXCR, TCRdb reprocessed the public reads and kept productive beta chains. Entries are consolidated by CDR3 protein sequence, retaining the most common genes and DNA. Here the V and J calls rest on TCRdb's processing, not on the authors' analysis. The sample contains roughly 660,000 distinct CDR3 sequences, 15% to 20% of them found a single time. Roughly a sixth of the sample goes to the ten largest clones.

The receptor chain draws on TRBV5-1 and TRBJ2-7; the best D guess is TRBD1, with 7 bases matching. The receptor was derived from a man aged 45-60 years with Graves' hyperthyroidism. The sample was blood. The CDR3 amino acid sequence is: CASSRGTVSYEQYF. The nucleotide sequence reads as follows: TGCGCCAGCAGCCGCGGGACAGTCTCCTACGAGCAGTACTTC.